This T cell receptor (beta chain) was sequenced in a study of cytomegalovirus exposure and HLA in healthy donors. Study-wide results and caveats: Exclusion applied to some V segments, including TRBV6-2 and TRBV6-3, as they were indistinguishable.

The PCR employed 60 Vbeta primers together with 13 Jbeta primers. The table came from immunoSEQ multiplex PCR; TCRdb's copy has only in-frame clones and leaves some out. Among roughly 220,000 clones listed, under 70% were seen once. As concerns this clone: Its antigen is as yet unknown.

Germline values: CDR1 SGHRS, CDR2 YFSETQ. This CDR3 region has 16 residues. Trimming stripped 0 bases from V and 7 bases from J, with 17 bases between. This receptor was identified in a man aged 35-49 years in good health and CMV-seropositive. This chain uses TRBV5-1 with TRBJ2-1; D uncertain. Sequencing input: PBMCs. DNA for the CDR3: TGCGCCAGCAGCTTGGGACTTCGAGTTGGTTATAATGAGCAGTTCTTC. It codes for CASSLGLRVGYNEQFF.